This TCR beta chain came from a study of HIV-infected children after antiretroviral therapy interruption (dated by TCRdb to the late 2010s). For the wider study: Eight children, all with CD4+ count above 500 and viral load below 50 copies/ml, were included, of whom four were on planned treatment interruption and four were on continuous treatment. Median age was 9.5 years in the interruption group and over 7 years in the continuous treatment group. For the interruption arm, samples were taken at week 0, at week 12, at the end of interruption (week 24 or 48), and roughly 3 years after the study ended. Alongside measurements of thymic output, the study compared TCR repertoires of children on planned treatment interruption with TCR repertoires of children on continuous antiretroviral treatment. For the continuous-treatment arm, samples from the corresponding weeks 0, 48 and 150 were analyzed. Recorded exposure to EBV and CMV was present in most of the participating children.

The sample's treatment or condition, from its label and the paper: PENTA 11 planned treatment interruption arm or continuous ART arm. Participants were children from the United Kingdom aged 2 to 15 years who had received at least three-drug ART for at least 24 weeks. The study required cryopreserved PBMCs containing at least 5 million viable cells, and a handful of candidate patients were excluded because of low viable PBMC yield. Using a FACSAria III cell sorter, naive CD4+ CD45RA+ CD45RO- T cells were FACS-sorted out of thawed PBMCs. Sorted cells were fixed, and RNA was extracted using the RNeasy FFPE kit followed by the RNeasy Micro kit. Receptor libraries were prepared by 3' RACE. TCR libraries were built from RNA using a 3' RACE protocol with unique molecular identifiers to correct PCR amplification bias. Up to roughly 12 amplicon libraries were pooled and sequenced on an Illumina MiSeq with v2 2x250 paired-end chemistry. Per the source publication's procedure: Reads were processed with Decombinator to assign V and J genes and CDR3, with barcode-based error and PCR bias correction. Repertoires were subsampled to equal depth before Gini coefficient calculation using the R ineq package. GLIPH, Hamming distance and a shared triplet metric were used to assess CDR3 similarity. The public reads were reanalyzed by TCRdb: fastp trimming at Q25, MiXCR alignment, in-frame beta chains only. A single entry per CDR3 protein holds the most common genes and DNA from its merged rows. TCRdb, rather than the study authors, made the V and J calls. The sample table lists 70,000 to 90,000 distinct CDR3 sequences, approximately 6.9% of them with a count of one. The ten largest clones take up 0.9% to 1.4% of the sample.

At the junction V is shortened by 6 bases and J by 0 bases, with 12 bases in between. There are 14 amino acids in the CDR3, from cysteine to phenylalanine inclusive. Kept here is only the CDR3 DNA, which spans 42 bases and is read in frame from base 1. General conclusions and limits of the study: In naive CD4+ repertoires of PTI patients, reduced CDR3 sharing between time points was observed after interruption began, whereas many sequences were found to be shared between end of interruption and 3 years later. The low number of patients is regarded as a limitation, and the data should be interpreted with caution. Minor non-naive CD45RA+ populations, such as EMRA or stem memory cells, might be present among the sorted CD45RA+ naive cells. The naive CD4+ Gini coefficient rose by the end of treatment interruption, suggesting clonal expansion, and returned to baseline by 3 years.

There are a few counts of this clonotype. Its recognized antigen is unknown. No clone much larger than this one lies a single base away; base qualities are absent. The sequence is built from TRBV12-3 or TRBV12-4 and TRBJ2-7; the best D guess is TRBD1, with 6 bases matching. The input for sequencing was CD45RA+ CD4+ T cells from PBMCs, pooled from several time points, taken from a donor given antiretroviral therapy, either interrupted or continuous. Taken with the paper, the label for cell subset or site translates to: naive CD4+ CD45RA+ CD45RO- T cells. This receptor was obtained from a pool of human donors with HIV. The CDR3 reads as follows: CASSWTAHSYEQYF. The nucleotide sequence reads as follows: TGTGCCAGCAGCTGGACAGCCCACTCCTACGAGCAGTACTTC.